Presented here are 4 T cell receptor beta chains from one specimen sequenced in a study of regulatory T cells in long-lasting Graves disease. Documented time point: newly diagnosed GD, antithyroid drugs for less than 3 months. Following extraction of RNA from PBMCs, that RNA was used to make the TCR library. Both iRepertoire HTBI primers and Arm-PCR of CDR3 regions were used to build the TCR beta libraries. MiXCR, run by TCRdb on the multiplex PCR reads, gives a single entry per CDR3 protein. This sample has about 380,000 distinct CDR3 sequences, with about 16% found just once. The sequenced sample was peripheral blood mononuclear cells (PBMCs), obtained at new diagnosis, from a patient treated with antithyroid drugs. The source of these receptors is a female donor with Graves disease.

This clonotype was recorded many times. The chain links TRBV7-9 to TRBJ2-7; TRBD1 matches 9 bases. V gave up 2 bases and J gave up 3 bases; unmatched junction bases: 8. The CDR3 has 16 amino acids. Germline-derived CDR1 and CDR2 are SEHNR and FQNEAQ (reference sequence). CDR3 region: CASSLLGTGPNYEQYF. Here the CDR3 DNA reads TGTGCCAGCAGCTTACTAGGGACAGGGCCGAACTACGAGCAGTACTTC.

As to this clonotype: At one end the junction does not follow the germline gene, possibly because of a read error. V and J are TRBV29-1 and TRBJ1-1; D perhaps matches TRBD1 (5 bases). The length of the CDR3 is 16 residues. Germline CDR1 is SQVTM and CDR2 is ANQGSEA. The CDR3 nucleotides read TGCAGCGTTGAGGTAATGGGGGGGTGGATGAACACTGAAGCTTCCTTT. This sequence encodes CSVEVMGGWMNTEASF. The whole variable domain, filled in from reference TRBV29-1 and TRBJ1-1, reads SAVISQKPSRDICQRGTSLTIQCQVDSQVTMMFWYRQQPGQSLTLIATANQGSEATYESGFVIDKFPISRPNLTFSTLTVSNMSPEDSSIYLCSVEVMGGWMNTEASFGQGTRLTVV.

The sample holds a few counts of this clonotype. V and J are TRBV18 and TRBJ2-3; possibly TRBD1 for D (6 bases). Trimming left V 4 bases short and J 0 bases short, with 14 bases between. Per germline, CDR1 KGHSH and CDR2 LQKENI. The CDR3 is made up of 16 amino acids. The CDR3 sequence: CASSRKDTGSTDTQYF. The CDR3 DNA reads as TGTGCCAGCTCACGTAAAGATACAGGGAGCACAGATACGCAGTATTTT.

At least ten counts were recorded for this clonotype. The gene calls are TRBV6-1 and TRBJ1-1; tentative D call: TRBD1 (5 bases). Germline V gene data show CDR1 as MNHNS and CDR2 as SASEGT. There are 13 residues in the CDR3. Trimming took off 6 bases at V and 8 bases at J, with 16 bases between the two ends. Here the CDR3 DNA reads TGTGCCAGCAGCCAAGGGACGGATTCCGAAGCTTTCTTT. Amino acids: CASSQGTDSEAFF.